The clone carrying this T cell receptor beta chain was seen more than once but under ten times. No antigen is known for it. This sample was included in a study of T cell repertoires in cytomegalovirus infection. The CDR3 is 13 amino acids. Trimming removed 6 bases from V and 4 bases from J, with 12 bases in between. One entry per CDR3 protein, called by TCRdb with MiXCR from the reads. The table records hundreds of thousands of distinct CDR3 sequences, around 31% of them present only once. Study-level results: The ex vivo response was dominated by HLA-C-restricted CMV-specific TCR beta clonotypes.

Source: cultured PBMCs, taken from culture after CMV antigen stimulation. This chain uses TRBV12-3 or TRBV12-4 with TRBJ1-2; TRBD1 is a possible D gene (5 bases). This clonotype originated in a human donor in good health (CMV status not recorded). Some clones in this sample may be carry-over from other donors' samples. CDR3: CASRLGAAYGYTF. The CDR3 nucleotides read TGTGCCAGCAGACTAGGGGCGGCCTATGGCTACACCTTC.